This TCR beta chain was identified in a study of blood T cell repertoires in COVID-19. Study details: Nucleic acid was either cDNA or gDNA, and it came from T cells, B-cell-depleted T cells, or PBMCs.

With V trimmed by 8 bases and J by 5 bases, 9 bases remained unmatched. CDR1 is SNHLY and CDR2 is FYNNEI in the germline V gene. This CDR3 spans 14 amino acids. The study recruited people aged about 18 to 95 years across 24 US areas. Cohorts were based on clinical histories the participants reported. Original data processing: Estimation of nucleated cell counts relied on the amplification of reference gene primers. Repertoires were generated with immunoSEQ multiplex PCR, while TCRdb's copy carries only in-frame clones and drops some. From that table come the V and J calls and clone size; the DNA was used to work out D and trimming. The sample has around 340,000 clones; approximately 86% are singletons.

Sequenced: PBMCs or T cells enriched from blood (not recorded which). The chain combines TRBV2 with TRBJ2-1; 7 bases fit TRBD1. The sequence was collected from a woman between 35 and 50 years old with acute COVID-19. DNA for the CDR3: TGTGCCAGCTCTCCGGGACAGAAGAACAATGAGCAGTTCTTC. This translates into CASSPGQKNNEQFF.